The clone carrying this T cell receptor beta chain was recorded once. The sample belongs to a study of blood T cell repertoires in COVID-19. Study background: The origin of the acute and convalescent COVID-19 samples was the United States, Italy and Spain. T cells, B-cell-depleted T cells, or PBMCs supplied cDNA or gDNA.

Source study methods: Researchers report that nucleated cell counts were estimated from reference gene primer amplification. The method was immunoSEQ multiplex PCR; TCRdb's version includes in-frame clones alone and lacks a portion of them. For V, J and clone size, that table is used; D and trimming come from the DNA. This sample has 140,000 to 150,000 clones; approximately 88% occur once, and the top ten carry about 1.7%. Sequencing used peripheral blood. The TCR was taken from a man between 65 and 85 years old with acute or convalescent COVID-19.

CDR3 in amino acids: CAWTPGLASVYNEQFF. CDR3 DNA: TGTGCCTGGACCCCGGGACTAGCGTCGGTCTACAATGAGCAGTTCTTC. The V and J genes are TRBV30 and TRBJ2-1, with 10 bases matching TRBD2. Per the germline V gene, CDR1 is GTSNPN and CDR2 is SVGIG (reference sequence). With V trimmed by 4 bases and J by 3 bases, 9 bases remained unmatched. The CDR3 runs to 16 residues.